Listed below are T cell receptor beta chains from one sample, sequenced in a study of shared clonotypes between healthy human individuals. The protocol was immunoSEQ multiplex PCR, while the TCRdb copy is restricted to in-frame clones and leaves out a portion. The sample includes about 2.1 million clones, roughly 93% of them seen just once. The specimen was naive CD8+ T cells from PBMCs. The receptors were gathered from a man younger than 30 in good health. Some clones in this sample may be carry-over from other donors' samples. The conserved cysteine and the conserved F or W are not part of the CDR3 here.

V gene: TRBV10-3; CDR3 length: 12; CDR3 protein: AISESGSNYGYT
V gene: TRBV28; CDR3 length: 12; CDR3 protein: ASSRQPSTDTQY
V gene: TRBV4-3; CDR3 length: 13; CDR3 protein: ASSQDGLGSYGYT
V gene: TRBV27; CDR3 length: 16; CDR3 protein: ASSLLGLAGGGTDTQY
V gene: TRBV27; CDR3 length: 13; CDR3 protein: ASSLLAGPNLEQY
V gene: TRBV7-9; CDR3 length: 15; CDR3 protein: ASSLGPQGAYTYEQY
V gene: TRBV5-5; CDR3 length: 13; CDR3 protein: ASSLGPRRDNEQF
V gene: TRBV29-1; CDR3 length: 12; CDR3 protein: SVELGLGYNEQF
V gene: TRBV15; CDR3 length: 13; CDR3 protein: ATSSLVNPGDTIY
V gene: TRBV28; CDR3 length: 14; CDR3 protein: ASSPLRGRRPDTQY
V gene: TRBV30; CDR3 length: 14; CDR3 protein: AWSAWGAKKNSPLH
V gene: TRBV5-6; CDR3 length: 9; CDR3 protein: ASSFATGTY
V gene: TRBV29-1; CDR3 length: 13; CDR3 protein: SVAGGVRFYNEQF
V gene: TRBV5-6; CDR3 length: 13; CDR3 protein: ASSFEGRRTGELF
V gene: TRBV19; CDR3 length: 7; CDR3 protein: ARLRGQY
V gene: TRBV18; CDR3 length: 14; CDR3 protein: ASSPTSGRASGEQY
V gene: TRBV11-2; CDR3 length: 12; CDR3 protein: ASSLGSSNQPQH
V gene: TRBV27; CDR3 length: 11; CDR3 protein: ASSWGRNYGYT
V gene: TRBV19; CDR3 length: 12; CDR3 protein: ASRTQGVGTEAF
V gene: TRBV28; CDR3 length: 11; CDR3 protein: ASSARLGQPQH
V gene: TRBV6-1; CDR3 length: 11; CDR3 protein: ASSGGSGEKLF
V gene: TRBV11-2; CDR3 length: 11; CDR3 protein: ASSLTLADTQY
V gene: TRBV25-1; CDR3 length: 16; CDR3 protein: ASSTRDSGIAQPGELF